A selection of T cell receptor beta chains follows, all from one sample in a study of shared clonotypes between healthy human individuals. TCRdb's copy holds only in-frame clones and misses some; the assay was immunoSEQ multiplex PCR. The table lists roughly 1,600,000 clones, less than 99% of them singletons, with 0.36% in the top ten. Material for sequencing was naive CD4+ T cells sorted from blood. These receptor sequences come from a man between 25 and 39 years old in good health. CDR3s include the opening cysteine and the closing phenylalanine or tryptophan. The order of the fields is CDR3 DNA, CDR3 protein, D gene, J gene, V gene, clone size. D genes are given only for firm matches. Expanded clones are given a class, and other clones once, few, many or no size at all.

CDR3 DNA: TGCGCCAGCAGAGAGCAGGGAAACTATGGCTACACCTTC; CDR3 protein: CASREQGNYGYTF; D gene: -; J gene: TRBJ1-2; V gene: TRBV5-1; clone size: -
CDR3 DNA: TGTGCCAGCAGCGCGGGACTAGCGAGGACCGCCGAGCAGTACTTC; CDR3 protein: CASSAGLARTAEQYF; D gene: TRBD2; J gene: TRBJ2-7; V gene: TRBV7-9; clone size: -
CDR3 DNA: TGTGCCAGCAGCTTTTATAGGGGATACGCTGAAGCTTTCTTT; CDR3 protein: CASSFYRGYAEAFF; D gene: -; J gene: TRBJ1-1; V gene: TRBV4-2; clone size: once
CDR3 DNA: TGTGCCAGCAGCTATCCTAGCGGGAGCGGCAATGAGCAGTTCTTC; CDR3 protein: CASSYPSGSGNEQFF; D gene: TRBD2; J gene: TRBJ2-1; V gene: TRBV5-4; clone size: -
CDR3 DNA: TGCGCCAGCAGCCAAGAACCCGGCTCCCTTGCTGGCACAGATACGCAGTATTTT; CDR3 protein: CASSQEPGSLAGTDTQYF; D gene: -; J gene: TRBJ2-3; V gene: TRBV4-3; clone size: -
CDR3 DNA: TGTGCCAGCAGCTCTGGGCTATCTCCAGATACGCAGTATTTT; CDR3 protein: CASSSGLSPDTQYF; D gene: -; J gene: TRBJ2-3; V gene: TRBV7-3; clone size: -
CDR3 DNA: TGCAGCACTTGGACAGAAGAGACCCAGTACTTC; CDR3 protein: CSTWTEETQYF; D gene: -; J gene: TRBJ2-5; V gene: TRBV29-1; clone size: -
CDR3 DNA: TGTGCCAGCAGTTCCCTTATCGGCTCCTACAATGAGCAGTTCTTC; CDR3 protein: CASSSLIGSYNEQFF; D gene: -; J gene: TRBJ2-1; V gene: TRBV28; clone size: once
CDR3 DNA: TGTGCCAGCAGCTTGACAGGGGGCGCGACTGAAGCTTTCTTT; CDR3 protein: CASSLTGGATEAFF; D gene: TRBD1; J gene: TRBJ1-1; V gene: TRBV5-4; clone size: -
CDR3 DNA: TGTGCCAGCATTTCGGGGGGGTACGCAGATACGCAGTATTTT; CDR3 protein: CASISGGYADTQYF; D gene: TRBD2; J gene: TRBJ2-3; V gene: TRBV28; clone size: -
CDR3 DNA: TGTGCCAGCTCACCATCGCAGGGGATTAACACAGATACGCAGTATTTT; CDR3 protein: CASSPSQGINTDTQYF; D gene: -; J gene: TRBJ2-3; V gene: TRBV18; clone size: -
CDR3 DNA: TGTGCCAGTCGTCGTTCGGACAGGGGGACCTACGAGCAGTACTTC; CDR3 protein: CASRRSDRGTYEQYF; D gene: TRBD1; J gene: TRBJ2-7; V gene: TRBV27; clone size: -
CDR3 DNA: TGTGCCAGCAGCTCCGGTTACGCCCCCAAGGTGGACACTGAAGCTTTCTTT; CDR3 protein: CASSSGYAPKVDTEAFF; D gene: -; J gene: TRBJ1-1; V gene: TRBV7-6; clone size: -
CDR3 DNA: TGTGCCAGCAGCGTAGCCGGAGGGGAGACTGAAGCTTTCTTT; CDR3 protein: CASSVAGGETEAFF; D gene: -; J gene: TRBJ1-1; V gene: TRBV9; clone size: -
CDR3 DNA: TGTGCCAGCAGCCTAGGACAGGCTTCCTACGAGCAGTACTTC; CDR3 protein: CASSLGQASYEQYF; D gene: TRBD1; J gene: TRBJ2-7; V gene: TRBV7-2; clone size: -
CDR3 DNA: TGCAGCTCCAAGACAGCGGGAGGATCCAATGAGCAGTTCTTC; CDR3 protein: CSSKTAGGSNEQFF; D gene: TRBD2; J gene: TRBJ2-1; V gene: TRBV29-1; clone size: -
CDR3 DNA: TGTGCCAGCACCTTGAGGAGCACAGATACGCAGTATTTT; CDR3 protein: CASTLRSTDTQYF; D gene: -; J gene: TRBJ2-3; V gene: TRBV28; clone size: -
CDR3 DNA: TGCTGGGGACAGATGAACACTGAAGCTTTCTTT; CDR3 protein: CWGQMNTEAFF; D gene: TRBD1; J gene: TRBJ1-1; V gene: TRBV20-1; clone size: -
CDR3 DNA: TGTGCCAGCATAAGGGACGTGACCAATCAGCCCCAGCATTTT; CDR3 protein: CASIRDVTNQPQHF; D gene: -; J gene: TRBJ1-5; V gene: TRBV6-1; clone size: -
CDR3 DNA: TGTGCCAGCAGCTCCCGGAAAAGCTCCTACAATGAGCAGTTCTTC; CDR3 protein: CASSSRKSSYNEQFF; D gene: -; J gene: TRBJ2-1; V gene: TRBV11-3; clone size: -
CDR3 DNA: TGCGCCAGCAGTGAGTTGCGGGAGCGGGGGGATACGCAGTATTTT; CDR3 protein: CASSELRERGDTQYF; D gene: TRBD2; J gene: TRBJ2-3; V gene: TRBV10-2; clone size: -
CDR3 DNA: TGTGCCAGCAGCTTTAGCGGGAGTAGTTTCGCAGATACGCAGTATTTT; CDR3 protein: CASSFSGSSFADTQYF; D gene: TRBD2; J gene: TRBJ2-3; V gene: TRBV5-5; clone size: -
CDR3 DNA: TGCGCCAGCAGCCAAGATATCGGGGGCCCCCAGCATTTT; CDR3 protein: CASSQDIGGPQHF; D gene: -; J gene: TRBJ1-5; V gene: TRBV4-3; clone size: -
CDR3 DNA: TGTGCCAGCAGAGTACCGGGACAGCACACCGGGGAGCTGTTTTTT; CDR3 protein: CASRVPGQHTGELFF; D gene: TRBD1; J gene: TRBJ2-2; V gene: TRBV6-1; clone size: -
CDR3 DNA: TGTGCCAGTAGGAGAGCACCGGGACAGGGGTACGAGCAGTACTTC; CDR3 protein: CASRRAPGQGYEQYF; D gene: TRBD1; J gene: TRBJ2-7; V gene: TRBV19; clone size: -
CDR3 DNA: TGCGCCAGCACCGAGGCTGGGCTGGGTACTGAAGCTTTCTTT; CDR3 protein: CASTEAGLGTEAFF; D gene: -; J gene: TRBJ1-1; V gene: TRBV5-1; clone size: -
CDR3 DNA: TGCAGCGTTGGGGGAGGCACAGATACGCAGTATTTT; CDR3 protein: CSVGGGTDTQYF; D gene: -; J gene: TRBJ2-3; V gene: TRBV29-1; clone size: -
CDR3 DNA: TGTGCCAGCAGCGGAGGAAACACCATATATTTT; CDR3 protein: CASSGGNTIYF; D gene: -; J gene: TRBJ1-3; V gene: TRBV7-9; clone size: -
CDR3 DNA: TGTGCCAGCAGCCATCCCACCCAGATGGGACAGAACTCCTACGAGCAGTACTTC; CDR3 protein: CASSHPTQMGQNSYEQYF; D gene: TRBD1; J gene: TRBJ2-7; V gene: TRBV4-2; clone size: -
CDR3 DNA: TGCGCCAGCAGTGATAGGACAGGGAATGTGGAGACCCAGTACTTC; CDR3 protein: CASSDRTGNVETQYF; D gene: TRBD1; J gene: TRBJ2-5; V gene: TRBV10-1; clone size: -
CDR3 DNA: TGTGCCAGCAGCCCGAGGGACAGTAGGGAAAAACTGTTTTTT; CDR3 protein: CASSPRDSREKLFF; D gene: TRBD1; J gene: TRBJ1-4; V gene: TRBV11-2; clone size: -
CDR3 DNA: TGTGCCAGCAGGAGGCTCCCGAACACTGAAGCTTTCTTT; CDR3 protein: CASRRLPNTEAFF; D gene: -; J gene: TRBJ1-1; V gene: TRBV28; clone size: -